This T cell receptor (beta chain) was found in a study of regulatory T cells in long-lasting Graves disease. Extracted PBMC RNA gave rise to the TCR library. Under American Thyroid Association guidelines, Graves' disease was diagnosed. Germline V gene sequence: CDR1 MRHNA, CDR2 SNTAGT. The CDR3 loop spans 15 amino acids. The V segment lost 4 bases and the J segment 6 bases; nucleotides outside the gene matches: 5. In TCRdb, the reads were re-called with MiXCR into one record per CDR3 protein. The sample gives more than 1,000 distinct CDR3 sequences, over 70% of which show up once; roughly an eighth is in the top ten.

The chain is built from TRBV6-4 and TRBJ1-6; 8 nucleotides line up with TRBD1. The TCR sequence derives from a woman aged 40 to 65 with Graves disease. The specimen was peripheral blood mononuclear cells (PBMCs), collected with antithyroid drug treatment, in newly diagnosed or persistent Graves disease (not recorded which). The CDR3 reads CASSASGQANSPLHF. For the CDR3, the DNA is TGTGCCAGCAGTGCATCGGGACAGGCTAATTCACCCCTCCACTTT.